The 22 T cell receptor beta chains below all came from one sample that was sequenced in a study of T cell repertoires in cytomegalovirus infection. MiXCR, run by TCRdb on the reads, gives a single entry per CDR3 protein. This table holds about 230,000 distinct CDR3 sequences, approximately 7% found once. Material for sequencing was PBMCs. The receptors were sampled from a human donor in good health (CMV status not recorded). Some clones in this sample may be carry-over from other donors' samples.

This clonotype came up many times. One junction end disagrees with the germline gene, perhaps due to a read error. The rearrangement links TRBV7-9 to TRBJ2-5, with 7 bases that match TRBD1. The length of the CDR3 is 16 residues. The germline V gene encodes CDR1 SEHNR and CDR2 FQNEAQ (reference sequence). In DNA, the CDR3 is TGTGCCAGCAGCCTTCCGGGACAGCCTACTGAACCCCCAGGGGACTTC. Translated, it gives CASSLPGQPTEPPGDF.

The rearrangement joins TRBV6-2 or TRBV6-3 to TRBJ2-1, with 7 bases fitting TRBD2. The CDR3 length is 16 residues. After removal of 6 bases from V and 7 bases from J, the junction contained 15 bases not matched to a gene. The V gene's germline CDR1 is MNHEY and CDR2 SVGEGT. CDR3 sequence reads: CASSSERGPRGNEQFF. The CDR3 region has the DNA TGTGCCAGCAGCTCAGAGCGGGGCCCACGAGGGAATGAGCAGTTCTTC.

This clonotype was seen many times. The CDR3 nucleotides read TGTGCCAGCAGCGGTGATCTCGCCGGGACTGAAGCTTTCTTT. Translated, it gives CASSGDLAGTEAFF. This chain uses TRBV9 with TRBJ1-1; no definite D call. V was cut by 3 bases and J by 5 bases, with 14 bases left in between. Germline CDR1 reads SGDLS; CDR2 reads YYNGEE. This CDR3 region has 14 residues.

The table lists this clonotype with many counts. This chain connects TRBV7-2 to TRBJ1-1; 9 nucleotides agree with TRBD1. V shed 4 bases, J shed 4 bases, and the junction held 4 bases outside the gene matches. Germline CDR1 SGHTA, CDR2 FQGNSA. The CDR3 loop spans 14 amino acids. CDR3: CASSSDRGITEAFF. The DNA for the CDR3 is TGTGCCAGCAGCTCGGACAGGGGCATCACTGAAGCTTTCTTT.

The sample holds a few counts of this clonotype. This chain links TRBV11-2 with TRBJ2-5; 9 bases map to TRBD2. CDR1 is SGHAT and CDR2 is FQNNGV in the germline V gene. V gave up 3 bases and J gave up 0 bases; unmatched junction bases: 5. The CDR3 extends over 16 amino acids. The chain's CDR3 is CASSLGTSRHQETQYF. In nucleotides, the CDR3 is TGTGCCAGCAGCTTGGGGACTAGCCGCCACCAAGAGACCCAGTACTTC.

V and J are TRBV29-1 and TRBJ2-2; D not certain. Per the germline V gene, CDR1 is SQVTM and CDR2 is ANQGSEA. This CDR3 has 13 residues. V lost 4 bases and J 2 bases, leaving 8 bases between the germline ends. The chain's CDR3 is CSVASPNTGELFF. DNA of the CDR3: TGCAGCGTTGCTTCCCCTAACACCGGGGAGCTGTTTTTT.

This clonotype was recorded a few times. The rearrangement uses TRBV29-1 and TRBJ2-5; tentatively, D is TRBD2 (5 bases). Germline-derived CDR1 and CDR2 are SQVTM and ANQGSEA. V lost 5 bases and J 3 bases, leaving 10 bases between the germline ends. The CDR3 totals 12 residues. The CDR3 region has the DNA TGCAGCGTTAAGTATAGCGAAGAGACCCAGTACTTC. Protein product: CSVKYSEETQYF.

Many counts were recorded for this clonotype. The V and J genes are TRBV6-1 and TRBJ2-2; the match to TRBD2 covers 9 bases. CDR3 length: 14 amino acids. V lost 8 bases to trimming and J lost 5 bases; unmatched junction nucleotides: 6. Germline V gene data show CDR1 as MNHNS and CDR2 as SASEGT. CDR3 sequence: CASGPAGGTGELFF. In DNA, the CDR3 is TGTGCCAGCGGGCCAGCGGGGGGTACCGGGGAGCTGTTTTTT.

This clonotype was observed many times. The chain is built from TRBV15 and TRBJ2-1, with D possibly being TRBD2 (5 bases). The CDR3 has 16 amino acids. Germline CDR1 is LNHNV and CDR2 is YYDKDF (reference sequence). Trimming removed 3 bases at V and 0 bases at J, with 12 bases between. The CDR3 sequence: CATSRPTGSSYNEQFF. The CDR3 bases are TGTGCCACCAGCAGGCCTACGGGGAGCTCCTACAATGAGCAGTTCTTC.

The table lists this clonotype with many counts. The CDR3 region has the DNA TGTGCCAGCAGCTCCGGGACTAGCGGACTTACAGATACGCAGTATTTT. Protein: CASSSGTSGLTDTQYF. The rearrangement uses TRBV7-3 and TRBJ2-3; 11 bases match TRBD2. After removal of 4 bases from V and 3 bases from J, the junction contained 6 bases not matched to a gene. The CDR3 loop spans 16 amino acids. The germline gives CDR1 SGHTA, CDR2 FQGTGA.

This clonotype was recorded at least ten times. The genes are TRBV30 and TRBJ1-2; tentatively, D is TRBD1 (6 bases). Germline values: CDR1 GTSNPN, CDR2 SVGIG (reference sequence). Trimming left V 3 bases short and J 1 base short, with 21 bases between. The CDR3 totals 17 residues. The CDR3 loop is CAWRWGRGLHYNYGYTF. The CDR3 DNA is TGTGCCTGGAGATGGGGCAGGGGCTTGCATTATAACTATGGCTACACCTTC. Filled out from reference TRBV30 and TRBJ1-2, the complete variable domain reads SQTIHQWPATLVQPVGSPLSLECTVEGTSNPNLYWYRQAAGRGLQLLFYSVGIGQISSEVPQNLSASRPQDRQFILSSKKLLLSDSGFYLCAWRWGRGLHYNYGYTFGSGTRLTVV.

This clonotype was recorded many times. The CDR3 spells CASSPSRGRINSPLHF. The CDR3 nucleotides read TGTGCCAGCAGCCCCTCTAGGGGACGGATTAATTCACCCCTCCACTTT. V and J are TRBV7-2 and TRBJ1-6, with D maybe TRBD1 (5 bases). Trimming left V 5 bases short and J 6 bases short, with 17 bases between. The CDR3 consists of 16 residues. The germline V gene encodes CDR1 SGHTA and CDR2 FQGNSA. The full variable domain, its missing parts supplied by reference TRBV7-2 and TRBJ1-6, is GAGVSQSPSNKVTEKGKDVELRCDPISGHTALYWYRQSLGQGLEFLIYFQGNSAPDKSGLPSDRFSAERTGGSVSTLTIQRTQQEDSAVYLCASSPSRGRINSPLHFGNGTRLTVT.

V is TRBV20-1 and J is TRBJ2-1, with 8 positions matching TRBD2. CDR3 length: 15 residues. The V and J ends lost 6 bases and 1 base, in that order; junction bases with no gene match: 8. Germline CDR1 is DFQATT and CDR2 is SNEGSKA (reference sequence). The CDR3 loop is CSALERGRSYNEQFF. Here the CDR3 DNA reads TGCAGTGCCCTGGAGCGGGGGCGTTCCTACAATGAGCAGTTCTTC.

This clonotype occurred many times. This sequence joins TRBV2 and TRBJ1-2; 7 bases align to TRBD1. CDR1 is SNHLY and CDR2 is FYNNEI in the germline V gene. The CDR3 totals 13 residues. The trim removed 7 bases at V and 8 bases at J, leaving 10 bases unmatched. Here the CDR3 DNA reads TGTGCCAGCAATGACAGGGATTCGGGGGGCTACACCTTC. It codes for CASNDRDSGGYTF.

This clonotype was detected ten times or more. V is TRBV7-9 and J is TRBJ2-7; possible D gene TRBD2, 6 bases. The CDR3 totals 13 residues. Germline CDR1 is SEHNR and CDR2 is FQNEAQ (reference sequence). V was pared by 0 bases and J by 6 bases, with 9 bases between. In DNA form, the CDR3 reads TGTGCCAGCAGCTTAGCGGGGGGTGCCGAGCAGTACTTC. Encoded protein: CASSLAGGAEQYF.

This clonotype was counted a few times. The chain carries TRBV7-9 and TRBJ1-4; no definite D call. The CDR3 length is 15 residues. Trimming removed 2 bases at V and 6 bases at J, with 13 bases between. Germline V gene lookup returns CDR1 SEHNR and CDR2 FQNEAQ (reference sequence). CDR3 loop: CASSLRLPADEKLFF. The DNA for the CDR3 is TGTGCCAGCAGCTTACGACTCCCAGCGGATGAAAAACTGTTTTTT.

The chain couples TRBV5-1 to TRBJ2-5, with 13 bases fitting TRBD2. Germline V gene data show CDR1 as SGHRS and CDR2 as YFSETQ. The CDR3 length is 16 residues. V was clipped by 3 bases and J by 4 bases; unmatched bases: 6. The CDR3, as DNA: TGCGCCAGCAGCTCAACTAGCGGGGGGGCGAGAGAGACCCAGTACTTC. Residues: CASSSTSGGARETQYF.

This clonotype has a handful of counts. The CDR3 DNA follows: TGCAGTGCTCGGGACAGGGGCTTGGAGGAAGCTTTCTTT. Translating gives CSARDRGLEEAFF. This sequence joins TRBV20-1 and TRBJ1-1, with TRBD1 identical over 10 bases. Unmatched junction bases numbered 8, after V lost 5 bases and J lost 8 bases. The CDR3 covers 13 residues. The germline V gene has CDR1 DFQATT and CDR2 SNEGSKA (reference sequence).

This clonotype was found a few times. The gene calls are TRBV20-1 and TRBJ2-4, with 8 positions matching TRBD1. The CDR3 extends over 14 amino acids. The junction had 8 bases not matched to a gene; V was cut back by 5 bases and J by 5 bases. Germline V gene lookup returns CDR1 DFQATT and CDR2 SNEGSKA (reference sequence). This chain's CDR3 is CSAPTGAPQNIQYF. In DNA, the CDR3 is TGCAGTGCTCCGACAGGGGCCCCACAAAACATTCAGTACTTC.

There are many counts of this clonotype. The V and J genes are TRBV7-9 and TRBJ1-1; 7 nucleotides align to TRBD1. The CDR3 covers 15 residues. CDR1 is SEHNR, CDR2 FQNEAQ, per germline (reference sequence). J lost 0 bases, V lost 7 bases, and 8 bases had no gene match. CDR3 protein: CASNSRDSMNTEAFF. Written as DNA, the CDR3 is TGTGCCAGCAACTCCCGGGACAGCATGAACACTGAAGCTTTCTTT.

This clonotype has at least ten counts. V gene TRBV28 combines with J gene TRBJ2-7, with D possibly matching TRBD1 (6 bases). Germline V gives CDR1 MDHEN, CDR2 SYDVKM. This CDR3 has 15 amino acids. Trimming left V 5 bases short and J 2 bases short, with 16 bases between. CDR3 sequence: CASSRPGQMAYEQYF. The CDR3 DNA reads TGTGCCAGCAGTCGACCGGGACAAATGGCCTACGAGCAGTACTTC. Full variable domain (missing parts from reference TRBV28 and TRBJ2-7): DVKVTQSSRYLVKRTGEKVFLECVQDMDHENMFWYRQDPGLGLRLIYFSYDVKMKEKGDIPEGYSVSREKKERFSLILESASTNQTSMYLCASSRPGQMAYEQYFGPGTRLTVT.

This clonotype was counted only a few times. This rearrangement joins TRBV29-1 to TRBJ1-2; D is undetermined. The CDR3 totals 12 residues. V dropped 7 bases and J dropped 6 bases, with 15 bases sitting between them. Germline-derived CDR1 and CDR2 are SQVTM and ANQGSEA. CDR3 bases: TGCAGCGGCGATTTCTCAGCAGATGGCTACACCTTC. Translated: CSGDFSADGYTF.